The clone carrying this TCR beta chain appeared a single time. The antigen remains undetermined. The authors isolated at least 6.5 million PBMCs per sample. With a J-beta primer mix and a sample-barcoded 5' primer, a second PCR ran 7 to 11 cycles. Each CDR3 protein gets one entry after TCRdb re-called the 5' RACE reads with MiXCR. Here the sample spans about 1.5 million distinct CDR3 sequences, about 42% being singletons. CDR3 length equals 12 residues. The germline CDR1 and CDR2 sequences are SGHAT and FQNNGV. Trimming removed 1 base at V and 10 bases at J, with 8 bases between. The sample originates from a study of blood T cells in healthy people across ages. Findings and limits, study-wide: Across samples, TCR beta diversity tracked strongly with naive T cell percentage. With donor CMV status unknown, expanded clonotype changes were possibly confounded.

The sample was blood. The source of this sequence is a woman aged 18 to 35 in good health. This chain joins TRBV11-2 and TRBJ2-1; D call uncertain. The CDR3 spells CASSLGRAEQFF. As DNA, the CDR3 is TGTGCCAGCAGCTTAGGCCGAGCGGAGCAGTTCTTC.